The source of this T cell receptor (beta chain) is a study of OX40 agonist ivuxolimab in advanced cancers. Study-wide context: The group had a mean age of 60 years, ranged from roughly 20 to 80, and was 80% to 85% male.

Some clones are missing from TCRdb's copy, which holds only in-frame ones; the method was immunoSEQ multiplex PCR. The repertoire holds some 71,000 clones, with roughly nine tenths as singletons. Samples of blood were obtained at baseline, on cycle 4 day 1, and on cycle 7 day 1. This CDR3 comprises 15 residues. Germline V lookup: CDR1 SGDLS, CDR2 YYNGEE. V dropped 0 bases and J dropped 2; count of bases not matched to a gene: 4. The sequence came from an adult with an advanced solid tumor such as melanoma, head and neck, liver or kidney cancer. The chain is built from TRBV9 and TRBJ2-7; TRBD2 matches at 8 bases. Material: CD4+ or CD8+ T cells sorted from blood, obtained in a trial of the OX40 agonist ivuxolimab. This CDR3 is CASSVASGPTYEQYF. As DNA, the CDR3 is TGTGCCAGCAGCGTAGCTAGCGGGCCTACCTACGAGCAGTACTTC.